What follows are 24 T cell receptor beta chains derived from one specimen sequenced in a study of blood T cells in healthy people across ages. Next came a second PCR, run for about 7 to 12 cycles, which used a sample-barcoded 5' primer along with a J-beta primer mix. TCRdb re-analysed the 5' RACE reads in MiXCR, keeping a single row per CDR3 protein. The sample contains 850,000 to 1,000,000 distinct CDR3 sequences, 45% to 60% of which appear only once. What was sequenced was blood. Source of these receptors: a woman in her sixties in good health.

J is TRBJ2-7 and V is TRBV20-1, with TRBD2 matching 15 bases. This CDR3 region has 14 residues. Germline CDR1 and CDR2: DFQATT and SNEGSKA (reference sequence). V shed 5 bases, J shed 6 bases, and the junction held 5 bases outside the gene matches. In DNA, the CDR3 is TGCAGTGCTGGACTAGCGGGAGGGCCCCGCGAGCAGTACTTC. Protein: CSAGLAGGPREQYF.

The V call is TRBV12-3 or TRBV12-4, the J call TRBJ1-1; TRBD1 is a possible D gene (6 bases). The CDR3 loop spans 16 amino acids. Trimming took 5 bases from V and 3 from J, leaving 19 bases between them. The CDR3: CASSPSGVGWDTEAFF. The CDR3 DNA sequence: TGTGCCAGCAGTCCTTCAGGGGTCGGGTGGGACACTGAAGCTTTCTTT.

The chain joins TRBV12-3 or TRBV12-4 to TRBJ2-1; 9 bases map to TRBD1. The CDR3 sequence is 17 residues long. V was clipped by 2 bases and J by 5 bases; unmatched bases: 10. CDR3 coding DNA: TGTGCCAGCAGTTTATTACTCGGACAGGGGTCAGACAATGAGCAGTTCTTC. Protein: CASSLLLGQGSDNEQFF.

This clonotype was seen a handful of times. The V call is TRBV5-6, the J call TRBJ2-5, with D perhaps being TRBD1 or TRBD2 (5 bases each). The closer fit of TRBJ2-7 to the DNA end suggests the J call may be wrong. This CDR3 comprises 14 residues. Germline lookup yields CDR1 SGHDT and CDR2 YYEEEE. The CDR3 DNA is TGTGCCAGCAGTTTTCCCCTGGGGGAATACGAGCAGTACTTC. Translated, it gives CASSFPLGEYEQYF.

Notes on this clonotype: This may be a read error: a much more frequent sequence differs by one nucleotide. The chain has TRBV20-1 and TRBJ2-5; D unclear. The CDR3 is made up of 14 amino acids. Germline V gene sequence: CDR1 DFQATT, CDR2 SNEGSKA (reference sequence). V lost 0 bases and J 5 bases, leaving 13 bases between the germline ends. The DNA for the CDR3 is TGCAGTGCTAGAGAGGGCGACCCTCAGGAGACCCAGTACTTC. This gives the protein CSAREGDPQETQYF.

In this sample, this clonotype turned up a few times. The V call is TRBV6-1, the J call TRBJ2-7; TRBD1 matches 9 bases. Losses at the gene ends were 3 bases for V and 2 bases for J; bases not matched to a gene: 5. CDR1 MNHNS and CDR2 SASEGT come from the germline V gene. There are 15 residues in the CDR3. CDR3 DNA sequence: TGTGCCAGCAGTGAGGACAGGGGTTTAACCTACGAGCAGTACTTC. It codes for CASSEDRGLTYEQYF.

J is TRBJ2-2 and V is TRBV29-1; D unresolved. Germline CDR1 and CDR2: SQVTM and ANQGSEA. V lost 4 bases, J lost 5 bases, and 5 bases lay in between. This CDR3 is 11 amino acids long. The CDR3 bases are TGCAGCGTTGCCGTAACCGGGGAGCTGTTTTTT. Protein sequence: CSVAVTGELFF.

J is TRBJ2-3 and V is TRBV7-2; 7 bases fit TRBD2. J gave up 0 bases and V 5 bases, and 11 bases lay outside the gene matches. Germline V gene sequence: CDR1 SGHTA, CDR2 FQGNSA. The CDR3 is made up of 17 amino acids. CDR3 amino acids: CASSPRPRESSTDTQYF. The CDR3 DNA is TGTGCCAGCAGCCCCCGACCGCGGGAGTCTAGCACAGATACGCAGTATTTT.

Notes on this clonotype: A much larger clone differs from this one at a single base, so this may be a read error. The chain recombines TRBV29-1 with TRBJ2-5; tentatively, D is TRBD2 (6 bases). This CDR3 has 12 residues. Trimming shortened V by 2 bases and J by 6 bases, and 10 bases separated the two germline ends. CDR1 is SQVTM and CDR2 is ANQGSEA in the germline V gene. The DNA for the CDR3 is TGCAGCGTTGAAAGGGAGGTTCAGACCCAGTACTTC. It specifies CSVEREVQTQYF.

The CDR3 protein is CASRTGTTRVREQYF. The CDR3 nucleotides read TGTGCCAGCAGGACAGGAACCACCCGTGTGCGTGAGCAGTACTTC. The chain has TRBV28 and TRBJ2-5; possibly TRBD1 for D (6 bases). V was trimmed by 6 bases and J by 11 bases, leaving 25 bases between them. The V gene's germline CDR1 is MDHEN and CDR2 SYDVKM. The CDR3 has 15 amino acids.

This chain connects TRBV12-3 or TRBV12-4 to TRBJ2-3; TRBD1 might be the D (5 bases). Between the trimmed V and J ends, which lost 3 bases and 6 bases, there was a span of 13 bases. This CDR3 comprises 14 residues. CDR3 in amino acids: CASSFRRVGDTQYF. For the CDR3, the DNA is TGTGCCAGCAGTTTCCGCAGGGTGGGCGATACGCAGTATTTT.

As to this clonotype: The junction shows a germline mismatch at one end, possibly a read error. Here the CDR3 DNA reads TGTGCCAGCAGCGTAGCGGGAGCCGGCAATGAGCAGTTCTTC. It is translated as CASSVAGAGNEQFF. This chain uses TRBV7-9 with TRBJ2-1, with 9 bases matching TRBD2. Per germline, CDR1 SEHNR and CDR2 FQNEAQ (reference sequence). The CDR3 covers 14 residues.

This clonotype was observed a handful of times. This chain links TRBV18 with TRBJ2-3; D gene unclear. The CDR3 is 14 amino acids. Between the trimmed V and J ends, which lost 3 bases and 4 bases, there was a span of 11 bases. The V gene's germline CDR1 is KGHSH and CDR2 LQKENI. For the CDR3, the DNA is TGTGCCAGCTCACCCCAAGGGCTCCCAGATACGCAGTATTTT. Amino acid sequence: CASSPQGLPDTQYF.

The rearrangement joins TRBV10-3 to TRBJ2-7; the match to TRBD2 covers 10 bases. V was clipped by 3 bases and J by 0 bases; unmatched bases: 8. Germline CDR1 ENHRY, CDR2 SYGVKD. The CDR3 totals 17 residues. This chain's CDR3 is CAISDWTSGDNSYEQYF. In DNA, the CDR3 is TGTGCCATCAGTGACTGGACTAGCGGAGACAACTCCTACGAGCAGTACTTC.

The genes are TRBV5-1 and TRBJ2-5, with TRBD1 identical over 9 bases. Germline V CDR1 and CDR2: SGHRS, YFSETQ. This CDR3 has 15 amino acids. The J segment lost 2 bases and the V segment lost 4 bases, leaving 6 bases of the junction unmatched. The CDR3 is CASSVDRGKQETQYF. The DNA of the CDR3 is TGCGCCAGCAGCGTCGACAGGGGGAAACAAGAGACCCAGTACTTC.

The chain carries TRBV30 and TRBJ1-1; D remains ambiguous. The ends were cut back, 7 bases at V and 5 bases at J, with 17 bases in the middle. This CDR3 contains 13 residues. Germline CDR1 is GTSNPN and CDR2 is SVGIG (reference sequence). CDR3 sequence: CALAPWRGTEAFF. The CDR3 coding sequence is TGTGCCTTGGCACCCTGGCGGGGTACTGAAGCTTTCTTT.

The chain employs TRBV7-9 and TRBJ2-5; D call uncertain. V lost 8 bases, J lost 1 base, and 17 bases lay in between. The germline CDR1 and CDR2 sequences are SEHNR and FQNEAQ (reference sequence). This CDR3 has 15 residues. CDR3 sequence: CASLLIGETQETQYF. The CDR3 region has the DNA TGTGCCAGCCTACTGATTGGGGAAACCCAAGAGACCCAGTACTTC.

This clonotype was found once. The genes are TRBV7-2 and TRBJ2-7, with TRBD2 matching over 14 bases. The CDR3 consists of 15 residues. The J segment lost 6 bases and the V segment lost 7 bases, leaving 8 bases of the junction unmatched. CDR1 and CDR2 (germline): SGHTA, FQGNSA. The DNA of the CDR3 is TGTGCCAGCACCCCGACTAGCGGGAGGGCCGGCGAGCAGTACTTC. Its protein product is CASTPTSGRAGEQYF.

The chain carries TRBV7-9 and TRBJ1-2; the D is unclear. V shed 3 bases and J shed 6 bases, with 8 bases lying between them. Germline-derived CDR1 and CDR2 are SEHNR and FQNEAQ (reference sequence). The CDR3 length is 12 residues. CDR3: CASSFPADGYTF. In DNA, the CDR3 is TGTGCCAGCAGCTTTCCAGCGGATGGCTACACCTTC.

J is TRBJ1-2 and V is TRBV27; the D is unclear. This CDR3 spans 14 amino acids. Trimming took 6 bases from V and 0 from J, leaving 11 bases between them. Per germline, CDR1 MNHEY and CDR2 SMNVEV (reference sequence). The CDR3 DNA sequence: TGTGCCAGCAGCGCTGATGGGACTAACTATGGCTACACCTTC. This codes for CASSADGTNYGYTF.

Note on this clonotype: A much larger clone differs by one base, so this may be a read error. The chain recombines TRBV2 with TRBJ2-7; no definite D call. Germline V gene sequence: CDR1 SNHLY, CDR2 FYNNEI. This CDR3 spans 13 amino acids. Trimming took off 3 bases at V and 2 bases at J, with 8 bases between the two ends. The CDR3 loop reads CASSDVGPYEQYF. In DNA, the CDR3 is TGTGCCAGCAGTGATGTCGGTCCCTACGAGCAGTACTTC.

This clonotype was picked up a small number of times. J is TRBJ2-5 and V is TRBV7-6; TRBD2 is a possible D gene (6 bases). Trimming pared 5 bases from V and 5 bases from J, leaving 15 bases between. This CDR3 comprises 14 residues. Germline CDR1 is SGHVS and CDR2 is FNYEAQ. The CDR3 reads CASSGDSRWETQYF. CDR3 DNA sequence: TGTGCCAGCAGCGGGGACTCCCGGTGGGAGACCCAGTACTTC.

A few counts support this clonotype. V usage is TRBV4-1 and J usage is TRBJ2-3; D remains unclear. Germline CDR1 and CDR2: MGHRA and YSYEKL. The CDR3 contains 16 residues. Trimming cost V 0 bases and J 2 bases, with 12 bases left between them. The CDR3 sequence is CASSQEGLGSTDTQYF. The DNA for the CDR3 is TGCGCCAGCAGCCAAGAGGGTCTGGGATCCACAGATACGCAGTATTTT.

For this clonotype: A junction boundary mismatches the germline segment, possibly from a read error. The gene calls are TRBV12-3 or TRBV12-4 and TRBJ2-1; TRBD2 matches 9 bases. CDR3 length equals 14 residues. This CDR3 is CASRLAGLAFEQFF. CDR3 coding DNA: TGTGCCAGCCGTTTAGCGGGACTAGCATTTGAGCAGTTCTTC.